Listed below are T cell receptor beta chains from one sample, sequenced in a study of blood T cell repertoires in COVID-19. Clones were sequenced by immunoSEQ multiplex PCR, and TCRdb holds only the in-frame ones, with some missing. This table has about 40,000 clones, roughly 80% appearing once. Sequenced: peripheral blood. The receptors originated from a woman aged 55-70 years with acute or convalescent COVID-19. Each CDR3 is given with its conserved first and last residue. A D gene is named only where the DNA matches it firmly. Clone size is shown for a subset of rows, as once, few, many or a class of expanded clone.

abundance: NA; d_gene: NA; v_gene: TRBV19; j_gene: TRBJ2-6; CDR3aa: CASTRPVEGAFVLTF; CDR3nt: TGTGCCAGTACCCGACCCGTGGAGGGGGCATTCGTCCTGACTTTC
abundance: NA; d_gene: NA; v_gene: TRBV21-1; j_gene: TRBJ2-1; CDR3aa: CARRASGAEEQFF; CDR3nt: TGTGCCAGGAGAGCTAGCGGGGCCGAAGAGCAGTTCTTC
abundance: NA; d_gene: TRBD1; v_gene: TRBV28; j_gene: TRBJ1-2; CDR3aa: CASSFPPGQGGFYGYTF; CDR3nt: TGTGCCAGCAGTTTCCCACCGGGACAGGGTGGTTTCTATGGCTACACCTTC
abundance: once; d_gene: NA; v_gene: TRBV6-5; j_gene: TRBJ2-5; CDR3aa: CASGGGLQETQYF; CDR3nt: TGTGCCAGCGGAGGTGGGTTACAAGAGACCCAGTACTTC
abundance: NA; d_gene: NA; v_gene: TRBV5-1; j_gene: TRBJ1-2; CDR3aa: CASSLGRGANYGYTF; CDR3nt: TGCGCCAGCAGCTTGGGTCGCGGTGCTAACTATGGCTACACCTTC
abundance: NA; d_gene: TRBD1; v_gene: TRBV18; j_gene: TRBJ1-5; CDR3aa: CASSRQGNQPQHF; CDR3nt: TGTGCCAGCTCAAGACAGGGAAATCAGCCCCAGCATTTT
abundance: few; d_gene: TRBD2; v_gene: TRBV5-1; j_gene: TRBJ2-1; CDR3aa: CASSFTSATYNEQFF; CDR3nt: TGCGCCAGCAGCTTTACTAGCGCGACCTACAATGAGCAGTTCTTC
abundance: NA; d_gene: TRBD1; v_gene: TRBV28; j_gene: TRBJ1-5; CDR3aa: CASSPGQGNQPQHF; CDR3nt: TGTGCCAGCAGTCCGGGACAGGGTAATCAGCCCCAGCATTTT
abundance: NA; d_gene: TRBD2; v_gene: TRBV6-5; j_gene: TRBJ2-3; CDR3aa: CASSGLAATDTQYF; CDR3nt: TGTGCCAGCAGCGGACTAGCGGCCACAGATACGCAGTATTTT
abundance: NA; d_gene: NA; v_gene: TRBV6-5; j_gene: TRBJ1-5; CDR3aa: CASSPGRPQHF; CDR3nt: TGTGCCAGCAGCCCAGGCCGGCCCCAGCATTTT
abundance: once; d_gene: NA; v_gene: TRBV29-1; j_gene: TRBJ1-5; CDR3aa: CSVARGGNQPQHF; CDR3nt: TGCAGCGTGGCCCGAGGCGGCAATCAGCCCCAGCATTTT
abundance: NA; d_gene: TRBD2; v_gene: TRBV2; j_gene: TRBJ2-5; CDR3aa: CARGLAGTHQETQYF; CDR3nt: TGTGCCAGGGGACTAGCGGGGACCCACCAAGAGACCCAGTACTTC
abundance: NA; d_gene: NA; v_gene: TRBV25-1; j_gene: TRBJ1-5; CDR3aa: CASSEAGASQPQHF; CDR3nt: TGTGCCAGCAGTGAGGCAGGGGCCAGTCAGCCCCAGCATTTT
abundance: NA; d_gene: NA; v_gene: TRBV4-2; j_gene: TRBJ1-1; CDR3aa: CASSPVTGNTEAFF; CDR3nt: TGTGCCAGCAGCCCGGTGACAGGGAACACTGAAGCTTTCTTT
abundance: NA; d_gene: TRBD2; v_gene: TRBV15; j_gene: TRBJ2-5; CDR3aa: CATSGGLVETQYF; CDR3nt: TGTGCCACCAGCGGGGGACTAGTTGAGACCCAGTACTTC
abundance: NA; d_gene: TRBD2; v_gene: TRBV10-1; j_gene: TRBJ2-3; CDR3aa: CASSDLSGGSTDTQYF; CDR3nt: TGCGCCAGCAGTGACCTTAGCGGGGGTAGCACAGATACGCAGTATTTT
abundance: NA; d_gene: TRBD2; v_gene: TRBV25-1; j_gene: TRBJ2-1; CDR3aa: CATVGLAGVNEQFF; CDR3nt: TGTGCCACAGTGGGACTAGCGGGAGTCAATGAGCAGTTCTTC
abundance: NA; d_gene: TRBD1; v_gene: TRBV30; j_gene: TRBJ1-2; CDR3aa: CAWSIGQAGRGYTF; CDR3nt: TGTGCCTGGAGTATCGGACAGGCAGGCCGCGGCTACACCTTC
abundance: NA; d_gene: TRBD2; v_gene: TRBV2; j_gene: TRBJ2-3; CDR3aa: CASRELAGLTDTQYF; CDR3nt: TGTGCCAGCAGGGAACTAGCGGGCCTCACAGATACGCAGTATTTT
abundance: NA; d_gene: NA; v_gene: TRBV7-2; j_gene: TRBJ2-5; CDR3aa: CASSLVSSVGSETQYF; CDR3nt: TGTGCCAGCAGCTTAGTTAGTAGCGTTGGGTCAGAGACCCAGTACTTC
abundance: NA; d_gene: NA; v_gene: TRBV19; j_gene: TRBJ2-7; CDR3aa: CASSLHLAAEQYF; CDR3nt: TGTGCCAGTAGTCTTCATTTGGCGGCCGAGCAGTACTTC
abundance: NA; d_gene: NA; v_gene: TRBV6-6; j_gene: TRBJ1-4; CDR3aa: CASSTGTDNEKLFF; CDR3nt: TGTGCCAGCAGTACTGGGACTGATAATGAAAAACTGTTTTTT
abundance: once; d_gene: NA; v_gene: TRBV11-2; j_gene: TRBJ2-7; CDR3aa: CASSRKGQGSYEQYF; CDR3nt: TGTGCCAGCAGCCGCAAGGGGCAGGGTTCCTACGAGCAGTACTTC
abundance: once; d_gene: NA; v_gene: TRBV5-1; j_gene: TRBJ2-2; CDR3aa: CASSLPIANTGELFF; CDR3nt: TGCGCCAGCAGCTTGCCCATAGCTAACACCGGGGAGCTGTTTTTT
abundance: NA; d_gene: NA; v_gene: TRBV11-3; j_gene: TRBJ2-3; CDR3aa: CASSSGLYTDTQYF; CDR3nt: TGTGCCAGCAGCTCTGGGCTCTACACAGATACGCAGTATTTT
abundance: NA; d_gene: NA; v_gene: TRBV10-2; j_gene: TRBJ2-7; CDR3aa: CASSEPSRGSYEQYF; CDR3nt: TGCGCCAGCAGTGAGCCTTCAAGGGGGTCGTACGAGCAGTACTTC
abundance: few; d_gene: NA; v_gene: TRBV2; j_gene: TRBJ1-5; CDR3aa: CASKVPWRNQPQHF; CDR3nt: TGTGCCAGCAAGGTTCCTTGGAGGAATCAGCCCCAGCATTTT
abundance: NA; d_gene: NA; v_gene: TRBV21-1; j_gene: TRBJ2-3; CDR3aa: CARGELAGTDTQYF; CDR3nt: TGTGCCAGAGGGGAACTAGCGGGGACAGATACGCAGTATTTT
abundance: NA; d_gene: NA; v_gene: TRBV5-1; j_gene: TRBJ2-3; CDR3aa: CASSGTGDSLRTDTQYF; CDR3nt: TGCGCCAGCAGCGGAACCGGAGATTCTCTACGCACAGATACGCAGTATTTT
abundance: NA; d_gene: NA; v_gene: TRBV19; j_gene: TRBJ2-5; CDR3aa: CASSIDRNQETQYF; CDR3nt: TGTGCCAGTAGTATCGACAGGAACCAAGAGACCCAGTACTTC
abundance: NA; d_gene: NA; v_gene: TRBV18; j_gene: TRBJ1-1; CDR3aa: CASSPFLNTEAFF; CDR3nt: TGTGCCAGCTCACCCTTTCTAAACACTGAAGCTTTCTTT
abundance: few; d_gene: NA; v_gene: TRBV5-1; j_gene: TRBJ2-7; CDR3aa: CASSLGGGYEQYF; CDR3nt: TGCGCCAGCAGCTTGGGAGGAGGCTACGAGCAGTACTTC
abundance: NA; d_gene: TRBD1; v_gene: TRBV6-2/TRBV6-3; j_gene: TRBJ1-5; CDR3aa: CASSLTGNQPQHF; CDR3nt: TGTGCCAGCAGTTTGACAGGGAATCAGCCCCAGCATTTT
abundance: NA; d_gene: TRBD1; v_gene: TRBV6-5; j_gene: TRBJ1-3; CDR3aa: CASSYSGQAGNTIYF; CDR3nt: TGTGCCAGCAGTTACTCAGGACAGGCTGGAAACACCATATATTTT
abundance: NA; d_gene: TRBD1; v_gene: TRBV19; j_gene: TRBJ1-5; CDR3aa: CASQGQANQPQHF; CDR3nt: TGTGCCAGTCAAGGACAGGCTAATCAGCCCCAGCATTTT
abundance: NA; d_gene: NA; v_gene: TRBV5-1; j_gene: TRBJ2-7; CDR3aa: CASSSGQTLSYEQYF; CDR3nt: TGCGCCAGCAGTTCGGGACAAACGCTATCCTACGAGCAGTACTTC
abundance: NA; d_gene: NA; v_gene: TRBV10-2; j_gene: TRBJ1-1; CDR3aa: CASNGGPLTEAFF; CDR3nt: TGCGCCAGCAACGGAGGGCCCCTGACTGAAGCTTTCTTT
abundance: NA; d_gene: TRBD1; v_gene: TRBV6-5; j_gene: TRBJ1-1; CDR3aa: CALNRGNTEAFF; CDR3nt: TGTGCCCTTAACAGGGGGAACACTGAAGCTTTCTTT
abundance: NA; d_gene: TRBD2; v_gene: TRBV28; j_gene: TRBJ2-1; CDR3aa: CASTPGGPASYNEQFF; CDR3nt: TGTGCCAGCACCCCGGGGGGGCCCGCGTCCTACAATGAGCAGTTCTTC
abundance: NA; d_gene: TRBD1; v_gene: TRBV4-1; j_gene: TRBJ2-7; CDR3aa: CASSQGDRGYEQYF; CDR3nt: TGCGCCAGCAGCCAAGGTGACAGGGGCTACGAGCAGTACTTC
abundance: NA; d_gene: NA; v_gene: TRBV6-1; j_gene: TRBJ2-1; CDR3aa: CASSEGLDDDNEQFF; CDR3nt: TGTGCCAGCAGTGAAGGGCTAGACGACGACAATGAGCAGTTCTTC
abundance: NA; d_gene: TRBD1; v_gene: TRBV7-6; j_gene: TRBJ1-4; CDR3aa: CASSATGDEKLFF; CDR3nt: TGTGCCAGCAGCGCCACAGGGGATGAAAAACTGTTTTTT
abundance: NA; d_gene: TRBD1; v_gene: TRBV18; j_gene: TRBJ1-2; CDR3aa: CASSPADRGYGYTF; CDR3nt: TGTGCCAGCTCACCAGCGGACAGGGGTTATGGCTACACCTTC
abundance: NA; d_gene: TRBD1; v_gene: TRBV7-9; j_gene: TRBJ1-2; CDR3aa: CASTTGQGSHYGYTF; CDR3nt: TGTGCCAGCACTACGGGACAGGGATCACACTATGGCTACACCTTC
abundance: few; d_gene: NA; v_gene: TRBV27; j_gene: TRBJ1-5; CDR3aa: CASSLWGGGRGRRINQPQHF; CDR3nt: TGTGCCAGCAGTTTATGGGGGGGAGGTAGGGGCAGGCGGATCAATCAGCCCCAGCATTTT
abundance: NA; d_gene: NA; v_gene: TRBV30; j_gene: TRBJ1-1; CDR3aa: CAWSGSGWTEAFF; CDR3nt: TGTGCCTGGAGCGGGTCGGGGTGGACTGAAGCTTTCTTT
abundance: NA; d_gene: TRBD2; v_gene: TRBV5-4; j_gene: TRBJ2-5; CDR3aa: CASSFSGGVMETQYF; CDR3nt: TGTGCCAGCAGCTTTAGCGGGGGGGTTATGGAGACCCAGTACTTC
abundance: NA; d_gene: NA; v_gene: TRBV3-1/TRBV3-2; j_gene: TRBJ2-1; CDR3aa: CASSQSGSPLSDNEQFF; CDR3nt: TGTGCCAGCAGCCAATCGGGTAGTCCACTAAGTGACAATGAGCAGTTCTTC
abundance: once; d_gene: NA; v_gene: TRBV19; j_gene: TRBJ1-2; CDR3aa: CASSMSGNGYTF; CDR3nt: TGTGCCAGTAGTATGTCCGGGAATGGCTACACCTTC
abundance: NA; d_gene: TRBD2; v_gene: TRBV2; j_gene: TRBJ2-5; CDR3aa: CASSEEAGGGAVETQYF; CDR3nt: TGTGCCAGCAGTGAGGAGGCGGGCGGGGGGGCTGTAGAGACCCAGTACTTC